A single sample is the source of the 30 T cell receptor beta chains below, sequenced in a study of OX40 agonist ivuxolimab in advanced cancers. Profiled with immunoSEQ multiplex PCR; TCRdb holds only in-frame clones, not every one. Among over 15,000 clones listed, more than 80% were seen once. The source was CD4+ or CD8+ T cells sorted from blood, collected in a trial of the OX40 agonist ivuxolimab. The receptor set was obtained from an adult with an advanced solid tumor such as melanoma, head and neck, liver or kidney cancer.

The chain carries TRBV15 and TRBJ1-5; a possible D gene is TRBD1 (5 bases). This CDR3 has 15 residues. With 0 bases removed from V and 3 bases from J, the gap between germline ends came to 9 bases. Germline CDR1 is LNHNV and CDR2 is YYDKDF (reference sequence). For the CDR3, the DNA is TGTGCCACCAGCAGAGATCTGACAGACAATCAGCCCCAGCATTTT. It yields the protein CATSRDLTDNQPQHF.

This chain uses TRBV5-6 with TRBJ2-3; no reliable D call. Germline CDR1 reads SGHDT; CDR2 reads YYEEEE. Trimming stripped 1 base from V and 4 bases from J, with 4 bases between. The CDR3 length is 12 residues. CDR3 nucleotide sequence: TGTGCCAGCAGCTTGTTCCCAGATACGCAGTATTTT. Translation: CASSLFPDTQYF.

The chain is built from TRBV11-2 and TRBJ2-1; D uncertain. CDR1 SGHAT and CDR2 FQNNGV come from the germline V gene. The CDR3 consists of 15 residues. V was trimmed by 3 bases and J by 0 bases, leaving 9 bases between them. The CDR3: CASSFPISSYNEQFF. CDR3 coding DNA: TGTGCCAGCAGCTTCCCGATAAGCTCCTACAATGAGCAGTTCTTC.

The rearrangement links TRBV11-2 to TRBJ1-6; possible D gene TRBD1, 5 bases. This CDR3 comprises 17 residues. V gave up 4 bases and J gave up 8 bases, with 21 bases separating them. Germline CDR1 and CDR2: SGHAT and FQNNGV. The CDR3 sequence is CASSSIGAGLRDSPLHF. The DNA for the CDR3 is TGTGCCAGCAGCTCAATAGGGGCGGGATTGAGGGATTCACCCCTCCACTTT.

This sequence joins TRBV6-5 and TRBJ1-2; unclear D gene. The CDR3 is 15 amino acids. The V end lost 5 bases, the J end lost 0 bases, and 13 bases lay between the germline ends. Germline V gene sequence: CDR1 MNHEY, CDR2 SVGAGI. In DNA, the CDR3 is TGTGCCAGCAGTCCAGGCATCAACTCTAACTATGGCTACACCTTC. Encoded protein: CASSPGINSNYGYTF.

The count of this clone is one. The chain couples TRBV19 to TRBJ2-1; D perhaps matches TRBD1 (5 bases). CDR3 length: 15 residues. V was clipped by 3 bases and J by 1 base, with 10 bases between them. Germline CDR1 LNHDA, CDR2 SQIVND (reference sequence). CDR3 amino acids: CASSIEGESYNEQFF. The CDR3 nucleotides are TGTGCCAGTAGTATCGAAGGGGAATCCTACAATGAGCAGTTCTTC.

The CDR3 reads CASSHQEGSMANTF. CDR3 coding DNA: TGCGCCAGCAGCCACCAAGAGGGCAGTATGGCTAACACCTTC. V and J are TRBV4-1 and TRBJ1-2, with D uncertain. V dropped 3 bases and J dropped 12 bases, with 20 bases sitting between them. CDR1 and CDR2 from the germline V gene are MGHRA and YSYEKL. This CDR3 comprises 14 residues.

The rearrangement uses TRBV2 and TRBJ2-7; tentatively, D is TRBD1 or TRBD2 (5 bases each). Germline loops: CDR1 SNHLY, CDR2 FYNNEI. The CDR3 length is 14 residues. With 8 bases removed from V and 3 bases from J, the gap between germline ends came to 17 bases. The CDR3 DNA is TGTGCCAGCCACAGGAGGTCGGAGAACTACGAGCAGTACTTC. Translating gives CASHRRSENYEQYF. The full variable domain, its missing parts supplied by reference TRBV2 and TRBJ2-7, is EPEVTQTPSHQVTQMGQEVILRCVPISNHLYFYWYRQILGQKVEFLVSFYNNEISEKSEIFDDQFSVERPDGSNFTLKIRSTKLEDSAMYFCASHRRSENYEQYFGPGTRLTVT.

The chain combines TRBV7-2 with TRBJ2-5, with 7 nucleotides matching TRBD2. V trimming: 5 bases; J trimming: 4 bases; junction bases outside the gene matches: 13. The CDR3 contains 16 residues. CDR1 and CDR2 from the germline V gene are SGHTA and FQGNSA. CDR3 amino acids: CASSLSGTAGGETQYF. The CDR3 DNA reads as TGTGCCAGCAGCCTAAGCGGGACGGCCGGCGGAGAGACCCAGTACTTC.

This chain connects TRBV27 to TRBJ1-3, with D unresolved. Germline V gene sequence: CDR1 MNHEY, CDR2 SMNVEV (reference sequence). The germline V and J ends were trimmed by 0 bases and 0 bases, with 12 bases remaining between them. The CDR3 runs 17 residues. CDR3 sequence reads: CASSLSPLGSSGNTIYF. CDR3 bases: TGTGCCAGCAGTTTATCCCCCCTCGGTAGCTCTGGAAACACCATATATTTT.

The genes are TRBV9 and TRBJ2-3; either TRBD1 or TRBD2 may supply D (6 bases each). Looked up from germline, CDR1 is SGDLS and CDR2 is YYNGEE. The CDR3 is 17 residues long. Trimming cost V 4 bases and J 5 bases, with 23 bases left between them. The CDR3 reads CASSHGGSGSFVDTQYF. CDR3 nucleotides: TGTGCCAGCAGCCACGGGGGCTCGGGGTCCTTTGTAGATACGCAGTATTTT.

There are a few counts of this clone. The chain recombines TRBV6-5 with TRBJ2-5; unclear D gene. The CDR3 runs 13 residues. V was shortened by 2 bases and J by 5 bases, with 9 bases between the two germline ends. The germline CDR1 and CDR2 sequences are MNHEY and SVGAGI. The CDR3 region is CASSYLPEETQYF. The CDR3 nucleotides read TGTGCCAGCAGTTACCTCCCGGAGGAGACCCAGTACTTC.

V gene TRBV19 combines with J gene TRBJ1-5; D is uncertain. This CDR3 has 13 residues. V was shortened by 2 bases and J by 5 bases, with 7 bases between the two germline ends. The V gene's germline CDR1 is LNHDA and CDR2 SQIVND (reference sequence). The CDR3 sequence is CASSISGDQPQHF. The CDR3 DNA reads as TGTGCCAGTAGTATAAGTGGGGATCAGCCCCAGCATTTT.

The CDR3 sequence: CAISESETRGEQYF. As DNA, the CDR3 is TGTGCCATCAGTGAGTCTGAGACTAGAGGCGAGCAGTACTTC. The rearrangement joins TRBV10-3 to TRBJ2-7; tentative D call: TRBD2 (6 bases). The ends were cut back, 0 bases at V and 6 bases at J, with 12 bases in the middle. The length of the CDR3 is 14 residues. The germline V gene has CDR1 ENHRY and CDR2 SYGVKD.

The gene calls are TRBV10-1 and TRBJ1-1, with D uncertain. Trimming shortened V by 3 bases and J by 5 bases, and 7 bases separated the two germline ends. The CDR3 is 12 amino acids. Germline CDR1 and CDR2: WNHNN and SYGVQD (reference sequence). The CDR3 spells CASSDGITEAFF. CDR3 coding DNA: TGCGCCAGCAGTGACGGGATTACTGAAGCTTTCTTT.

This chain links TRBV7-2 with TRBJ2-7; no definite D call. Germline V lookup: CDR1 SGHTA, CDR2 FQGNSA. Trimming cost V 2 bases and J 6 bases, with 8 bases left between them. The length of the CDR3 is 12 residues. CDR3 in amino acids: CASSLLVGEQYF. CDR3 DNA: TGTGCCAGCAGCTTATTGGTTGGCGAGCAGTACTTC.

The J gene is TRBJ2-1, the V gene TRBV19; tentatively, D is TRBD1 (6 bases). V lost 1 base to trimming and J lost 0 bases, with 10 bases between them. Looked up from germline, CDR1 is LNHDA and CDR2 is SQIVND (reference sequence). The CDR3 totals 16 residues. The CDR3 here is CASSIGGRPSYNEQFF. DNA of the CDR3: TGTGCCAGTAGTATAGGGGGGCGCCCCTCCTACAATGAGCAGTTCTTC.

The chain joins TRBV7-2 to TRBJ2-1, with D possibly matching TRBD2 (5 bases). The CDR3 runs 15 residues. CDR1 SGHTA and CDR2 FQGNSA come from the germline V gene. Between the trimmed V and J ends, which lost 2 bases and 8 bases, there was a span of 16 bases. This chain's CDR3 is CASSLSLSVVYEQFF. The CDR3 coding sequence is TGTGCCAGCAGCTTATCCCTTAGCGTTGTCTATGAGCAGTTCTTC.

V is TRBV15 and J is TRBJ2-1; possibly TRBD1 or TRBD2 for D (5 bases each). V shed 1 base and J shed 4 bases, with 11 bases lying between them. The CDR3 contains 15 residues. The germline V gene has CDR1 LNHNV and CDR2 YYDKDF (reference sequence). The CDR3 coding sequence is TGTGCCACCAGCAGAGTGAGGGGCCGATACAATGAGCAGTTCTTC. This codes for CATSRVRGRYNEQFF.

The chain joins TRBV19 to TRBJ2-1; 7 bases line up with TRBD2. V gave up 1 base and J gave up 12 bases; unmatched junction bases: 9. This CDR3 has 14 amino acids. Germline CDR1 reads LNHDA; CDR2 reads SQIVND (reference sequence). The DNA of the CDR3 is TGTGCCAGTAGTATAGGCCTAGCGGCGATAGGGCAGTTCTTC. Translating gives CASSIGLAAIGQFF. The full variable domain, its missing parts supplied by reference TRBV19 and TRBJ2-1, is DGGITQSPKYLFRKEGQNVTLSCEQNLNHDAMYWYRQDPGQGLRLIYYSQIVNDFQKGDIAEGYSVSREKKESFPLTVTSAQKNPTAFYLCASSIGLAAIGQFFGPGTRLTVL.

The chain uses TRBV19 and TRBJ1-1; possibly TRBD1 for D (5 bases). The CDR3 sequence is 12 residues long. Germline V lookup: CDR1 LNHDA, CDR2 SQIVND (reference sequence). The V and J ends lost 10 bases and 4 bases respectively, with 13 bases between them. Written as DNA, the CDR3 is TGTGCCACCTCGAGGGGTATCACTGAAGCTTTCTTT. Translation gives CATSRGITEAFF.

This sequence joins TRBV27 and TRBJ2-4, with 9 bases identical to TRBD2. The V gene's germline CDR1 is MNHEY and CDR2 SMNVEV (reference sequence). The CDR3 has 17 residues. The V segment lost 4 bases and the J segment 0 bases; nucleotides outside the gene matches: 7. The CDR3 DNA follows: TGTGCCAGCAGTTCAATTCTAGCGGGACTAGCCAAAAACATTCAGTACTTC. This codes for CASSSILAGLAKNIQYF.

V gene TRBV27 combines with J gene TRBJ2-1, with D maybe TRBD2 (7 bases). The CDR3 loop spans 16 amino acids. Per the germline V gene, CDR1 is MNHEY and CDR2 is SMNVEV (reference sequence). V dropped 4 bases and J dropped 5 bases, with 18 bases sitting between them. As DNA, the CDR3 is TGTGCCAGCAGTTGGGGGGGGCGGGGAGGGCACAATGAGCAGTTCTTC. Its protein is CASSWGGRGGHNEQFF.

The rearrangement uses TRBV19 and TRBJ2-1, with D possibly called TRBD1 or TRBD2 (5 bases each). Germline V lookup: CDR1 LNHDA, CDR2 SQIVND (reference sequence). The length of the CDR3 is 14 residues. Trimming left V 11 bases short and J 0 bases short, with 14 bases between. DNA of the CDR3: TGTGCCGCAAACCCCGGGACCTCCTACAATGAGCAGTTCTTC. Protein sequence: CAANPGTSYNEQFF.

The J gene is TRBJ2-7, the V gene TRBV6-1; D call uncertain. Germline assignment: CDR1 MNHNS and CDR2 SASEGT. V was trimmed by 5 bases and J by 2 bases, leaving 4 bases between them. The CDR3 totals 11 residues. CDR3 DNA: TGTGCCAGCAGTTCCACCTACGAGCAGTACTTC. It yields the protein CASSSTYEQYF.

The chain links TRBV2 to TRBJ2-1; D is possibly TRBD1 (6 bases). The CDR3 is made up of 14 amino acids. The germline gives CDR1 SNHLY, CDR2 FYNNEI. V lost 6 bases and J lost 3, with 12 bases in between. CDR3 region: CASSEDRSYNEQFF. CDR3 in DNA: TGTGCCAGCAGCGAGGACAGAAGCTACAATGAGCAGTTCTTC.

The V call is TRBV7-9, the J call TRBJ1-2; D ambiguous. There are 12 residues in the CDR3. Germline assignment: CDR1 SEHNR and CDR2 FQNEAQ (reference sequence). The ends were cut back, 0 bases at V and 7 bases at J, with 6 bases in the middle. The CDR3 nucleotides read TGTGCCAGCAGCTTAGCTCCTCTTGGCTACACCTTC. It is translated as CASSLAPLGYTF.

This clone was picked up a small number of times. The chain employs TRBV27 and TRBJ1-4, with D perhaps TRBD1 (5 bases). In germline, CDR1 is MNHEY, CDR2 SMNVEV (reference sequence). The CDR3 runs to 12 residues. V was pared by 6 bases and J by 5 bases, with 7 bases between. The CDR3 sequence: CASRGQNEKLFF. DNA of the CDR3: TGTGCCAGCAGGGGGCAGAATGAAAAACTGTTTTTT.

CDR3 loop: CASSLDQGYEQYF. The CDR3 bases are TGTGCCAGCAGCTTAGATCAGGGATACGAGCAGTACTTC. V usage is TRBV7-9 and J usage is TRBJ2-7, with D possibly being TRBD1 (5 bases). The CDR3 loop spans 13 amino acids. The germline V and J ends were trimmed by 1 base and 4 bases, with 8 bases remaining between them. Germline V lookup: CDR1 SEHNR, CDR2 FQNEAQ (reference sequence).

This chain uses TRBV5-5 with TRBJ2-1, with 12 positions matching TRBD2. The CDR3 covers 16 residues. V lost 1 base to trimming and J lost 4 bases; unmatched junction nucleotides: 3. Germline V gene sequence: CDR1 SGHKS, CDR2 YYEKEE (reference sequence). DNA for the CDR3: TGTGCCAGCAGCTTGCCTAGCGGGAGGGGATACAATGAGCAGTTCTTC. Protein product: CASSLPSGRGYNEQFF.